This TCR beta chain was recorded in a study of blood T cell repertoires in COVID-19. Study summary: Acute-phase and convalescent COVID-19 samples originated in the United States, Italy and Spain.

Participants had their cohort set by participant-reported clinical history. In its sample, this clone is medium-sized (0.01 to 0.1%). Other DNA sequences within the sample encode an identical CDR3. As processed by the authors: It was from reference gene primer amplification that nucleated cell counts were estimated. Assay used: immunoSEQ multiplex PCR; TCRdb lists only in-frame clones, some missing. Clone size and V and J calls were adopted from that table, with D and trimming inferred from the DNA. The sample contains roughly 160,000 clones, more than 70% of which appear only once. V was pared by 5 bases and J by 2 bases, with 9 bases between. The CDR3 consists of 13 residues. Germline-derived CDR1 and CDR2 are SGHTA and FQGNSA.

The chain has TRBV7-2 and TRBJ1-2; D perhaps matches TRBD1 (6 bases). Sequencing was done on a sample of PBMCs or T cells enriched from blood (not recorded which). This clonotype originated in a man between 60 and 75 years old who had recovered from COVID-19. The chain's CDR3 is CASSLGQNYGYTF. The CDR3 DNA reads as TGTGCCAGCAGCCTTGGACAGAACTATGGCTACACCTTC. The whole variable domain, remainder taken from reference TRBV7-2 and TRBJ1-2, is GAGVSQSPSNKVTEKGKDVELRCDPISGHTALYWYRQSLGQGLEFLIYFQGNSAPDKSGLPSDRFSAERTGGSVSTLTIQRTQQEDSAVYLCASSLGQNYGYTFGSGTRLTVV.